The 27 T cell receptor beta chains below all came from one sample that was sequenced in a study of blood T cell repertoires in COVID-19. Libraries were prepared by immunoSEQ multiplex PCR; TCRdb keeps only in-frame clonotypes and omits some of them. The table has about 120,000 clones, approximately 83% seen once; the top ten hold roughly 4.3%. Sequencing input: peripheral blood. The origin of the receptors is a woman in her 70s with acute or convalescent COVID-19.

With respect to this clone: The junction does not match germline at one end; this may be a read error. V gene TRBV13 combines with J gene TRBJ1-1; possible D gene TRBD1, 5 bases. This CDR3 has 14 amino acids. Per the germline V gene, CDR1 is PRHDT and CDR2 is FYEKMQ (reference sequence). CDR3 bases: TGTGCCCGCAGCTATGGGGGGGGGAGCACTGAAGCTTTCTTT. It translates to CARSYGGGSTEAFF.

The chain joins TRBV6-1 to TRBJ2-2; TRBD2 matches at 8 bases. V lost 1 base and J lost 7; bases outside the gene matches: 8. The CDR3 loop spans 16 amino acids. Germline lookup yields CDR1 MNHNS and CDR2 SASEGT. This chain's CDR3 is CASSEGTGGPVGELFF. CDR3 sequence (DNA): TGTGCCAGCAGTGAAGGAACGGGGGGGCCGGTCGGGGAGCTGTTTTTT.

The gene calls are TRBV6-5 and TRBJ2-7, with D maybe TRBD1 (6 bases). The CDR3 is 13 amino acids. Germline V CDR1 and CDR2: MNHEY, SVGAGI. Trimming shortened V by 6 bases and J by 0 bases, and 9 bases separated the two germline ends. CDR3 DNA: TGTGCCAGCAGCAGGACAGACTCCTACGAGCAGTACGTC. This codes for CASSRTDSYEQYV.

V and J are TRBV29-1 and TRBJ1-1; no definite D call. CDR3 length equals 12 residues. Germline CDR1 SQVTM, CDR2 ANQGSEA. The ends were cut back, 6 bases at V and 1 base at J, with 9 bases in the middle. CDR3 coding DNA: TGCAGCGTGGAACCAGGGAACACTGAAGCTTTCTTT. It is translated as CSVEPGNTEAFF.

The rearrangement joins TRBV4-1 to TRBJ1-4, with a possible D match to TRBD1 (5 bases). The germline V gene encodes CDR1 MGHRA and CDR2 YSYEKL. V lost 2 bases to trimming and J lost 3 bases, with 13 bases between them. There are 16 residues in the CDR3. The CDR3 loop reads CASSQPRRGANEKLFF. The DNA for the CDR3 is TGCGCCAGCAGCCAACCCAGGAGGGGAGCTAATGAAAAACTGTTTTTT.

The chain carries TRBV18 and TRBJ1-2, with D possibly being TRBD1 (5 bases). The V end lost 3 bases, the J end lost 1 base, and 9 bases lay between the germline ends. The CDR3 loop spans 14 amino acids. Germline CDR1 reads KGHSH; CDR2 reads LQKENI. The CDR3 DNA sequence: TGTGCCAGCTCACCCAAACAGGATAACTATGGCTACACCTTC. Its protein is CASSPKQDNYGYTF.

The chain uses TRBV30 and TRBJ1-4; D is unresolved. Per germline, CDR1 GTSNPN and CDR2 SVGIG (reference sequence). V lost 2 bases and J lost 8, with 15 bases in between. The CDR3 is 14 amino acids. CDR3 region: CAWSSQEGGEKLFF. The CDR3 DNA sequence: TGTGCCTGGAGTTCGCAGGAGGGAGGGGAAAAACTGTTTTTT.

V is TRBV6-2 or TRBV6-3 and J is TRBJ2-3; TRBD2 matches 9 bases. CDR3 size: 17 residues. V lost 1 base, J lost 3 bases, and 8 bases stayed unmatched. Looked up from germline, CDR1 is MNHEY and CDR2 is SVGEGT. CDR3 nucleotide sequence: TGTGCCAGCAGTTACTTATTCGCGGGGGGGCTGACAGATACGCAGTATTTT. It specifies CASSYLFAGGLTDTQYF.

The rearrangement links TRBV4-1 to TRBJ1-6, with unresolved D. The V gene lost 1 base and the J gene lost 6 bases, with 7 bases spanning the gap. Per the germline V gene, CDR1 is MGHRA and CDR2 is YSYEKL. CDR3 length: 14 amino acids. The CDR3 loop reads CASSQGQVNSPLHF. CDR3 bases: TGCGCCAGCAGCCAAGGGCAGGTTAATTCACCCCTCCACTTT.

In this sample, this clone turned up a few times. The V call is TRBV11-3, the J call TRBJ2-2; D remains ambiguous. Germline-derived CDR1 and CDR2 are SGHNT and YENEEA. The CDR3 runs 12 residues. V was cut by 7 bases and J by 6 bases, with 9 bases left in between. The CDR3 loop is CASTRQAGELFF. The CDR3 DNA reads TGTGCCAGCACCCGGCAGGCCGGGGAGCTGTTTTTT.

The chain carries TRBV25-1 and TRBJ1-2; 8 bases map to TRBD1. CDR1 and CDR2 (germline): MGHDK, SYGVNS. This CDR3 spans 13 amino acids. The ends lost 5 bases at V and 8 bases at J; junction bases unmatched: 7. As DNA, the CDR3 is TGTGCCAGCAGTCCCCAGGGGGCCCGGGGCTACACCTTC. Translation: CASSPQGARGYTF.

The CDR3 loop reads CASSSEPQGLGYTF. The CDR3 coding sequence is TGCGCCAGCAGCTCTGAACCGCAGGGACTTGGCTACACCTTC. The chain is built from TRBV5-1 and TRBJ1-2, with D possibly TRBD1 on 5 matching bases. Trimming took off 3 bases at V and 7 bases at J, with 16 bases between the two ends. This CDR3 is built from 14 residues. Germline lookup yields CDR1 SGHRS and CDR2 YFSETQ.

The chain has TRBV2 and TRBJ2-7, with a tentative D call TRBD2 (6 bases). Trimming took off 0 bases at V and 4 bases at J, with 13 bases between the two ends. CDR1 is SNHLY, CDR2 FYNNEI, per germline. The CDR3 runs to 15 residues. The CDR3 region has the DNA TGTGCCAGCAGTGAAGCAGGGACTGGTAGATACGAGCAGTACGTC. This translates into CASSEAGTGRYEQYV.

The V gene is TRBV14, the J gene TRBJ2-1; 8 nucleotides match TRBD1. V dropped 2 bases and J dropped 0; count of bases not matched to a gene: 6. The germline gives CDR1 SGHDN, CDR2 FVKESK. The CDR3 is made up of 17 amino acids. CDR3: CASSQFRGRGSYNEQFF. Written as DNA, the CDR3 is TGTGCCAGCAGCCAATTCAGGGGGCGCGGCTCCTACAATGAGCAGTTCTTC.

The genes are TRBV7-3 and TRBJ1-1; D not certain. Germline V gene data show CDR1 as SGHTA and CDR2 as FQGTGA. Trimming removed 6 bases from V and 1 base from J, with 9 bases in between. CDR3 length: 13 amino acids. This chain's CDR3 is CASREGANTEAFF. The CDR3 DNA reads as TGTGCCAGCAGGGAGGGCGCGAACACTGAAGCTTTCTTT. The variable domain in full, with the rest retrieved from reference TRBV7-3 and TRBJ1-1, is GAGVSQTPSNKVTEKGKYVELRCDPISGHTALYWYRQSLGQGPEFLIYFQGTGAADDSGLPNDRFFAVRPEGSVSTLKIQRTERGDSAVYLCASREGANTEAFFGQGTRLTVV.

The rearrangement joins TRBV18 to TRBJ1-3; 10 bases align to TRBD1. The germline V gene encodes CDR1 KGHSH and CDR2 LQKENI. Germline trimming cut 3 bases from V and 10 bases from J; bases unmatched to any gene: 6. CDR3 length equals 14 residues. CDR3: CASSPGQGKGTIYF. CDR3 DNA sequence: TGTGCCAGCTCACCGGGACAGGGGAAAGGGACCATATATTTT.

This chain joins TRBV6-6 and TRBJ1-2; maybe TRBD1 (6 bases). The CDR3 is 12 amino acids. V lost 8 bases and J lost 2, with 9 bases in between. The germline CDR1 and CDR2 sequences are MNHNY and SVGAGI (reference sequence). The CDR3 reads CASSRGNYGYTF. The DNA of the CDR3 is TGTGCCAGCTCCAGGGGAAACTATGGCTACACCTTC.

Concerning this clone itself: One end of the junction is discordant with germline, which a read error may explain. The chain couples TRBV3-1 (or the pseudogene TRBV3-2) to TRBJ2-3, with 7 nucleotides matching TRBD2. The CDR3 has 14 amino acids. The germline V gene encodes CDR1 LGHDT and CDR2 YNNKEL (reference sequence). The CDR3 nucleotides read TGTGCCAGCAGACAAGCGGGAATAATAGATACGCAGTATTTT. It yields the protein CASRQAGIIDTQYF.

The CDR3 loop reads CASSGLTSGSTYEQYF. CDR3 sequence (DNA): TGTGCCAGCAGTGGGCTGACTAGCGGGTCCACCTACGAGCAGTACTTC. The chain is built from TRBV27 and TRBJ2-7, with 10 bases matching TRBD2. Unmatched junction bases numbered 9, after V lost 5 bases and J lost 2 bases. The CDR3 is 16 residues long. Germline values: CDR1 MNHEY, CDR2 SMNVEV (reference sequence).

The chain's CDR3 is CASSYGGGEQYV. Here the CDR3 DNA reads TGTGCCAGCAGTTATGGGGGGGGCGAGCAGTACGTC. The chain couples TRBV7-9 to TRBJ2-7, with 7 bases matching TRBD2. The CDR3 is 12 amino acids. Germline V lookup: CDR1 SEHNR, CDR2 FQNEAQ (reference sequence). V trimming: 6 bases; J trimming: 6 bases; junction bases outside the gene matches: 5.

This clone was picked up one time. Written as DNA, the CDR3 is TGTGCCAGCAGTTTTATGAGGGAAGCTTTCTTT. This translates into CASSFMREAFF. The V and J genes are TRBV12-3 or TRBV12-4 and TRBJ1-1; no definite D call. V was pared by 3 bases and J by 8 bases, with 7 bases between. There are 11 residues in the CDR3.

The chain joins TRBV7-6 to TRBJ2-7, with D possibly TRBD1 on 6 matching bases. The V gene's germline CDR1 is SGHVS and CDR2 FNYEAQ. The V end was cut by 5 bases, the J end by 2 bases, with 16 bases between. CDR3 length: 15 amino acids. The CDR3 spells CASSTPYRATYEQYF. CDR3 in DNA: TGTGCCAGCAGCACACCCTACAGGGCTACCTACGAGCAGTACTTC.

This clone was counted once. The V and J genes are TRBV13 and TRBJ2-3; 10 bases agree with TRBD2. The junction had 10 bases not matched to a gene; V was cut back by 4 bases and J by 0 bases. Per germline, CDR1 PRHDT and CDR2 FYEKMQ (reference sequence). The CDR3 extends over 18 amino acids. The CDR3 region is CASSSRLAGAHSTDTQYF. The CDR3 DNA reads TGTGCCAGCAGCTCTCGACTAGCGGGCGCGCATAGCACAGATACGCAGTATTTT.

This rearrangement joins TRBV5-5 to TRBJ1-2, with D possibly being TRBD1 (5 bases). Deletions cut 4 bases from V and 4 bases from J, with 11 bases between. Per the germline V gene, CDR1 is SGHKS and CDR2 is YYEKEE (reference sequence). The CDR3 spans 13 residues. Here the CDR3 DNA reads TGTGCCAGCAGCCAGTCAGGGTTCTATGGCTACACCTTC. Amino acids: CASSQSGFYGYTF.

J is TRBJ1-2 and V is TRBV3-1 (or the pseudogene TRBV3-2), with 7 bases that match TRBD1. The CDR3 totals 17 residues. CDR1 and CDR2 from the germline V gene are LGHDT and YNNKEL (reference sequence). With 2 bases clipped from V and 2 bases from J, the junction kept 11 bases outside the gene matches. The CDR3 is CASSQSQGDSFNYGYTF. The CDR3 coding sequence is TGTGCCAGCAGCCAATCTCAAGGGGACAGTTTCAACTATGGCTACACCTTC.

V usage is TRBV19 and J usage is TRBJ1-3; D is undetermined. Germline V gives CDR1 LNHDA, CDR2 SQIVND (reference sequence). Between the trimmed V and J ends, which lost 4 bases and 2 bases, there was a span of 12 bases. The CDR3 sequence is 15 residues long. CDR3 DNA sequence: TGTGCCAGTAGTACCGTCGTCAGTGCTGGAAACACCATATATTTT. Its translation is CASSTVVSAGNTIYF.

V usage is TRBV18 and J usage is TRBJ1-5; 7 positions match TRBD1. There are 14 residues in the CDR3. Losses at the gene ends were 5 bases for V and 6 bases for J; bases not matched to a gene: 7. CDR1 KGHSH and CDR2 LQKENI come from the germline V gene. For the CDR3, the DNA is TGTGCCAGCTCATCAGGGGGGCTAAGTCAGCCCCAGCATTTT. As protein: CASSSGGLSQPQHF.